This T cell receptor (beta chain) was captured in a study of OX40 agonist ivuxolimab in advanced cancers. In terms of the full investigation: Ivuxolimab was a fully human IgG2 agonistic monoclonal antibody targeting the costimulatory receptor OX40 (CD134). The paper covers the monotherapy dose-escalation part of the phase I ivuxolimab trial, which included N of about 50 patients. In the dose-escalation cohort, over 65% of patients were male, and the mean age was around 60 years, with a range of roughly 20 to 79. Of the approximately 50 dose-escalation patients, hepatocellular carcinoma was present in approximately 20, melanoma in roughly 15, renal cell carcinoma in 9 and head and neck cancer in 9. Patients were allowed to have had prior anti-PD-1, anti-PD-L1 or anti-CTLA-4 therapy, and 40% of the dose-escalation patients had previously received checkpoint inhibitors. Partial responses were achieved by three dose-escalation patients, of whom one had hepatocellular carcinoma and two had cutaneous melanoma. The point of sequencing TCRbeta in the periphery was to test whether ivuxolimab changed TCR sequence diversity and drove clonal T-cell expansion. Intravenous ivuxolimab was administered to patients every 2 weeks at six dose levels: 0.01, 0.1, 0.3, 1.5, 3 and 10 mg/kg. The full study reports these points: Low levels of normalized T-cell clonal expansion were also seen in some nonresponding patients. Partial responders in the 0.1-3.0 mg/kg groups had among the lowest normalized peripheral clonal expansion, especially among CD8+ T cells. Which antigens the clonally expanded peripheral T cells were specific for was not determined. At doses of 0.1 to 3.0 mg/kg, clonal expansion of both CD4+ and CD8+ blood T cells was observed from baseline to week 6. After ivuxolimab, more expanded clones were found on average in CD8+ T cells than in CD4+ T cells.

Genomic DNA was extracted from sorted cells for sequencing of the TCRbeta CDR3 region. TCRbeta CDR3 regions were sequenced using the immunoSEQ Assay. Entries here come from immuneACCESS through TCRdb and include only in-frame sequences with V and J called. Some clones fail to appear in such tables; in the studies checked, an unresolved V gene covers under half of the shortfall, and the cause of the remainder is unknown. The sample table contains about 64,000 clones; only one count was recorded for roughly 81% of them. Approximately 2.9% of the sample rests with the top ten. Of note for this clone: Its target antigen remains unknown. No much larger clone exists at a distance of one base, and base qualities are not known.

Patients with a history of autoimmune disease or receiving systemic immunosuppression were excluded from the trial. Peripheral blood for TCR sequencing was collected from all dose cohorts at baseline, on cycle 4 day 1, and on cycle 7 day 1. The samples were taken from a phase I, first-in-human, multicenter, open-label dose-escalation trial of ivuxolimab. The trial enrolled adults with locally advanced or metastatic head and neck squamous cell, hepatocellular, melanoma or renal cell carcinoma. Before TCR sequencing, CD4+ and CD8+ T cells were separately sorted from peripheral blood. The source material was CD4+ or CD8+ T cells sorted from blood, sampled in a trial of the OX40 agonist ivuxolimab. This TCR derives from an adult with an advanced solid tumor such as melanoma, head and neck, liver or kidney cancer.

The CDR3 protein: CASSSTGSTEAFF. The DNA is as follows: TGTGCCAGCAGTTCGACAGGCTCCACTGAAGCTTTCTTT. Here the chain combines TRBV7-9 and TRBJ1-1; a weak D assignment points to TRBD1 (6 bases agree). CDR1 and CDR2 are read off the germline V gene (reference sequence) as SEHNR and FQNEAQ. Cut back by 6 bases and 4 bases, the V and J ends lie 12 bases apart. The CDR3 runs 13 residues from the cysteine to the phenylalanine. The read is trimmed to its CDR3 DNA, 39 bases read in frame from base 1.